This T cell receptor (beta chain) was profiled in a study of blood T cell repertoires in COVID-19. Background on the study: Italy, Spain and the United States were the sources of the convalescent and acute COVID-19 samples. The cDNA or gDNA used as material had been derived from T cells, B-cell-depleted T cells, or PBMCs.

Recruits, aged roughly 18 to 95 years, lived in approximately 26 US areas. In the original workflow: Reference gene primer amplification gave estimated nucleated cell counts. The repertoire was sequenced with immunoSEQ multiplex PCR; TCRdb's copy has only in-frame clones and lacks some. That table furnishes V, J and clone size, whereas the DNA furnished D and trimming. This sample has around 300,000 clones, with about 87% found just once. This CDR3 comprises 14 residues. V shed 7 bases, J shed 3 bases, and the junction held 12 bases outside the gene matches. In germline, CDR1 is SQVTM, CDR2 ANQGSEA. The sequence derives from a man aged 25 to 40 who had recovered from COVID-19. The sequencing input was PBMCs or T cells enriched from blood (not recorded which). The rearrangement joins TRBV29-1 to TRBJ2-7, with 7 bases aligning to TRBD2. DNA of the CDR3: TGCAGCGCGGTCGGGGAGGGTGATCACTACGAGCAGTACTTC. It codes for CSAVGEGDHYEQYF.